Here is one T cell receptor (beta chain) with its context. The CDR3 is 16 residues long. The J segment lost 5 bases and the V segment lost 6 bases, leaving 11 bases of the junction unmatched. In germline, CDR1 is PRHDT, CDR2 FYEKMQ (reference sequence). This specimen belongs to a study of blood T cell repertoires in COVID-19. About the study: COVID-19 samples from acute and convalescent phases originated in the United States, Italy and Spain. Sample material is recorded as cDNA or gDNA derived from T cells, B-cell-depleted T cells, or PBMCs.

Per the study methods: Estimated nucleated cell counts came from reference gene primer amplification. The method was immunoSEQ multiplex PCR; TCRdb's version includes in-frame clones alone and lacks a portion of them. The V and J calls and clone size come from that table; D and trimming were worked out from the DNA. The repertoire holds some 170,000 clones, with 80% to 85% as singletons. The chain combines TRBV13 with TRBJ2-3; 10 bases are shared with TRBD2. The sequenced sample consisted of peripheral blood. This TCR was recovered from a woman aged 80 or over with active or convalescent COVID-19. CDR3 in amino acids: CASSFPSGGAKDTQYF. The CDR3 DNA reads as TGTGCCAGCAGTTTCCCCAGCGGGGGGGCGAAAGATACGCAGTATTTT.